The 24 T cell receptor beta chains in this list originate from one sample, sequenced in a study of blood T cell repertoires in COVID-19. Generated by immunoSEQ multiplex PCR, the TCRdb table keeps only in-frame clones and is missing some. The repertoire holds some 190,000 clones, with 80% to 90% as singletons. The specimen sequenced was peripheral blood. These receptor sequences come from a human donor in a cohort sampled during active COVID-19.

This chain joins TRBV30 and TRBJ1-1; the D gene is possibly TRBD1 (6 bases). Per germline, CDR1 GTSNPN and CDR2 SVGIG (reference sequence). This CDR3 has 13 amino acids. V lost 5 bases, J lost 1 base, and 11 bases lay in between. As DNA, the CDR3 is TGTGCCTGGGAGGGACAACGGAACACTGAAGCTTTCTTT. Residues: CAWEGQRNTEAFF.

V and J are TRBV7-3 and TRBJ2-5, with D possibly matching TRBD1 (5 bases). V was trimmed by 2 bases and J by 3 bases, leaving 7 bases between them. CDR1 SGHTA and CDR2 FQGTGA come from the germline V gene. This CDR3 is built from 13 residues. The chain's CDR3 is CASSLDREETQYF. CDR3 coding DNA: TGTGCCAGCAGCTTAGACAGAGAAGAGACCCAGTACTTC.

V usage is TRBV7-9 and J usage is TRBJ2-1; tentatively, D is TRBD1 (6 bases). Germline lookup yields CDR1 SEHNR and CDR2 FQNEAQ (reference sequence). The CDR3 is 17 amino acids. V was shortened by 4 bases and J by 0 bases, with 16 bases between the two germline ends. In DNA, the CDR3 is TGTGCCAGCAGCTCACTCGGACAGACAAGCTCCTACAATGAGCAGTTCTTC. This translates into CASSSLGQTSSYNEQFF.

The rearrangement joins TRBV2 to TRBJ2-3; no reliable D call. The CDR3 sequence is 16 residues long. Trimming stripped 4 bases from V and 0 bases from J, with 14 bases between. Germline CDR1 is SNHLY and CDR2 is FYNNEI. The CDR3 nucleotides read TGTGCCAGCAGTGGGAGACTGAGGTCGAGCACAGATACGCAGTATTTT. Its translation: CASSGRLRSSTDTQYF.

The chain links TRBV20-1 to TRBJ2-1, with D tentatively TRBD2 (6 bases). V lost 3 bases to trimming and J lost 9 bases, with 15 bases between them. CDR1 is DFQATT and CDR2 is SNEGSKA in the germline V gene (reference sequence). The CDR3 loop spans 13 amino acids. The chain's CDR3 is CSASKTPGAEQFF. The DNA of the CDR3 is TGCAGTGCTAGTAAAACACCGGGAGCTGAGCAGTTCTTC.

This chain connects TRBV27 to TRBJ2-2, with TRBD1 matching 7 bases. Germline assignment: CDR1 MNHEY and CDR2 SMNVEV (reference sequence). J lost 1 base, V lost 6 bases, and 5 bases had no gene match. This CDR3 is built from 15 residues. CDR3 in amino acids: CASRTRDRNTGELFF. The CDR3 nucleotides read TGTGCCAGCAGAACCCGGGACAGGAACACCGGGGAGCTGTTTTTT.

V and J are TRBV6-2 or TRBV6-3 and TRBJ2-2, with TRBD1 matching 9 bases. V lost 6 bases, J lost 8 bases, and 10 bases stayed unmatched. The V gene's germline CDR1 is MNHEY and CDR2 SVGEGT. There are 15 residues in the CDR3. CDR3 sequence reads: CASSKPGQGSGELFF. DNA of the CDR3: TGTGCCAGCAGCAAACCGGGACAGGGATCGGGGGAGCTGTTTTTT.

The chain combines TRBV10-3 with TRBJ1-2, with D possibly TRBD1 on 6 matching bases. The ends were cut back, 8 bases at V and 7 bases at J, with 20 bases in the middle. The CDR3 has 14 amino acids. CDR1 and CDR2 from the germline V gene are ENHRY and SYGVKD. The CDR3 bases are TGTGCCATCTTAACAGGGCAGGGGAGCGGTGGCTACACCTTC. Translating it yields CAILTGQGSGGYTF.

The gene calls are TRBV9 and TRBJ1-1; D is perhaps TRBD1 (5 bases). This CDR3 contains 12 residues. Germline CDR1 SGDLS, CDR2 YYNGEE. Trimming took off 0 bases at V and 7 bases at J, with 7 bases between the two ends. CDR3 in amino acids: CASSVAQGEAFF. CDR3 DNA sequence: TGTGCCAGCAGCGTAGCTCAGGGTGAAGCTTTCTTT.

This chain uses TRBV2 with TRBJ2-3, with TRBD2 matching 11 bases. Per germline, CDR1 SNHLY and CDR2 FYNNEI. There are 18 residues in the CDR3. V lost 7 bases and J lost 7; bases outside the gene matches: 19. CDR3 in amino acids: CASIPGGTSGGRTNTQYF. DNA for the CDR3: TGTGCCAGCATCCCGGGGGGAACTAGCGGGGGCCGCACGAATACGCAGTATTTT.

The V and J genes are TRBV6-2 or TRBV6-3 and TRBJ2-1, with 11 bases lining up with TRBD2. The V gene end was trimmed by 4 bases and the J gene end by 7 bases; junction bases not matched to a gene: 12. The germline CDR1 and CDR2 sequences are MNHEY and SVGEGT. The CDR3 runs 17 residues. The CDR3 loop reads CASSFPLAGGSGNEQFF. CDR3 nucleotide sequence: TGTGCCAGCAGTTTCCCGCTAGCGGGAGGCTCGGGAAATGAGCAGTTCTTC.

V is TRBV27 and J is TRBJ2-2; D may be TRBD2 (5 bases). The CDR3 spans 14 residues. V was cut by 8 bases and J by 1 base, with 11 bases left in between. The germline V gene has CDR1 MNHEY and CDR2 SMNVEV (reference sequence). CDR3 in amino acids: CASGETWNTGELFF. The CDR3 nucleotides are TGTGCCAGCGGGGAGACTTGGAACACCGGGGAGCTGTTTTTT.

This chain connects TRBV7-9 to TRBJ2-1; 9 bases are a match to TRBD2. The CDR3 is 16 residues long. V lost 1 base, J lost 10 bases, and 11 bases stayed unmatched. Germline CDR1 is SEHNR and CDR2 is FQNEAQ (reference sequence). CDR3 protein: CASSLEIGGGAREQFF. In DNA, the CDR3 is TGTGCCAGCAGCTTAGAAATCGGCGGGGGGGCTAGAGAGCAGTTCTTC.

The chain joins TRBV9 to TRBJ1-3; D perhaps matches TRBD1 (5 bases). CDR3 length equals 13 residues. In germline, CDR1 is SGDLS, CDR2 YYNGEE. Trimming stripped 4 bases from V and 8 bases from J, with 13 bases between. In DNA, the CDR3 is TGTGCCAGCAGCTTCAGGGCTTCGGACACCATATATTTT. Residues: CASSFRASDTIYF. The complete variable domain, with remaining parts taken from reference TRBV9 and TRBJ1-3, reads DSGVTQTPKHLITATGQRVTLRCSPRSGDLSVYWYQQSLDQGLQFLIQYYNGEERAKGNILERFSAQQFPDLHSELNLSSLELGDSALYFCASSFRASDTIYFGEGSWLTVV.

This chain joins TRBV5-1 and TRBJ2-3; possible D gene TRBD2, 7 bases. Germline assignment: CDR1 SGHRS and CDR2 YFSETQ. Trimming cost V 0 bases and J 3 bases, with 17 bases left between them. The CDR3 runs to 17 residues. The CDR3 sequence is CASSLARLGGHTDTQYF. The CDR3, as DNA: TGCGCCAGCAGCTTGGCAAGATTGGGGGGGCATACAGATACGCAGTATTTT.

In its sample, this clone was seen once. This rearrangement joins TRBV4-2 to TRBJ2-3, with no clear D. The length of the CDR3 is 16 residues. Germline V lookup: CDR1 LGHNA, CDR2 YNFKEQ. Trimming left V 0 bases short and J 1 base short, with 11 bases between. The CDR3 nucleotides read TGTGCCAGCAGCCAAGAGACCCGACTTGGCACAGATACGCAGTATTTT. Translation: CASSQETRLGTDTQYF.

The chain employs TRBV2 and TRBJ1-6; 8 nucleotides line up with TRBD1. The V gene end was trimmed by 6 bases and the J gene end by 7 bases; junction bases not matched to a gene: 5. Per the germline V gene, CDR1 is SNHLY and CDR2 is FYNNEI. The CDR3 has 14 residues. The CDR3 DNA reads as TGTGCCAGCAGGACAGGGGTGGACAATTCACCCCTCCACTTT. Its translation is CASRTGVDNSPLHF.

The rearrangement joins TRBV27 to TRBJ1-6, with D unresolved. The CDR3 is made up of 14 amino acids. The V end was cut by 8 bases, the J end by 7 bases, with 15 bases between. From germline, CDR1 is MNHEY and CDR2 SMNVEV (reference sequence). The CDR3, as DNA: TGTGCCAGCCGCCCCGGACGGGGAAATTCACCCCTCCACTTT. Translated: CASRPGRGNSPLHF.

The rearrangement joins TRBV9 to TRBJ2-3, with 12 bases fitting TRBD1. The CDR3 has 16 amino acids. Germline V gene data show CDR1 as SGDLS and CDR2 as YYNGEE. J was trimmed by 5 bases and V by 3 bases; bases with no gene match: 7. The CDR3 protein is CASSDPGQGAGDTQYF. The CDR3 DNA is TGTGCCAGCAGCGACCCGGGACAGGGGGCCGGAGATACGCAGTATTTT.

This chain links TRBV4-1 with TRBJ2-1; D may be TRBD2 (6 bases). Germline CDR1 reads MGHRA; CDR2 reads YSYEKL. Between the trimmed V and J ends, which lost 2 bases and 6 bases, there was a span of 14 bases. The CDR3 contains 15 residues. The CDR3 nucleotides are TGCGCCAGCAGCCAATTTCCACTAGCATCCAATGAGCAGTTCTTC. Protein sequence: CASSQFPLASNEQFF.

The chain carries TRBV15 and TRBJ1-5, with D possibly being TRBD1 (5 bases). Germline V gene sequence: CDR1 LNHNV, CDR2 YYDKDF (reference sequence). Trimming removed 5 bases at V and 2 bases at J, with 10 bases between. The CDR3 spans 14 residues. The CDR3 reads CATSGGERNQPQHF. Here the CDR3 DNA reads TGTGCCACCAGCGGGGGGGAGCGCAATCAGCCCCAGCATTTT.

This chain uses TRBV7-8 with TRBJ2-1, with 9 positions matching TRBD2. Germline V gene data show CDR1 as SGHVS and CDR2 as FQNEAQ. The length of the CDR3 is 16 residues. Losses at the gene ends were 4 bases for V and 3 bases for J; bases not matched to a gene: 7. This CDR3 is CASSSALAGNYNEQFF. The CDR3 DNA is TGTGCCAGCAGCTCCGCCCTAGCGGGGAACTACAATGAGCAGTTCTTC.

This sequence joins TRBV9 and TRBJ2-3; the match to TRBD2 covers 9 bases. The CDR3 spans 18 residues. J lost 0 bases, V lost 2 bases, and 10 bases had no gene match. Per germline, CDR1 SGDLS and CDR2 YYNGEE. The CDR3 DNA reads as TGTGCCAGCAGCGTGGGCCTAGCGGGGACTGCTAGCACAGATACGCAGTATTTT. This gives the protein CASSVGLAGTASTDTQYF.

Here the CDR3 DNA reads TGTGCCAGCAGTGAACCTGGAAGCGGGAGCGCCTACAATGAGCAGTTCTTC. This sequence encodes CASSEPGSGSAYNEQFF. This sequence joins TRBV6-1 and TRBJ2-1, with TRBD2 matching 8 bases. Germline loops: CDR1 MNHNS, CDR2 SASEGT. V shed 2 bases and J 2 bases; nucleotides not matched to a gene: 8. CDR3 length: 17 residues.